Listed below are T cell receptor beta chains from one sample, sequenced in a study of OX40 agonist ivuxolimab in advanced cancers. Generated by immunoSEQ multiplex PCR, the TCRdb table keeps only in-frame clones and is missing some. The table records roughly 80,000 clones, 90% of them present only once. Sample: CD4+ or CD8+ T cells sorted from blood, taken in a trial of the OX40 agonist ivuxolimab. These receptors all come from an adult with an advanced solid tumor such as melanoma, head and neck, liver or kidney cancer. Both conserved end residues are part of each CDR3. A D gene is named only where the DNA matches it firmly. Size is omitted from some rows. Given values are once, few, many or a class for expanded clones.

V gene: TRBV7-9
J gene: TRBJ2-5
clone size: -
D gene: -
CDR3 protein: CASSRSVQETQYF
CDR3 DNA: TGTGCCAGCAGCCGTAGCGTCCAAGAGACCCAGTACTTC

V gene: TRBV6-5
J gene: TRBJ1-3
clone size: medium-sized
D gene: -
CDR3 protein: CASSQRDGNTIYF
CDR3 DNA: TGTGCCAGCAGTCAGCGGGACGGAAACACCATATATTTT

V gene: TRBV5-4
J gene: TRBJ2-2
clone size: -
D gene: TRBD2
CDR3 protein: CASSRSTSVANTGELFF
CDR3 DNA: TGTGCCAGCAGCCGCTCAACTAGCGTCGCGAACACCGGGGAGCTGTTTTTT

V gene: TRBV28
J gene: TRBJ1-2
clone size: -
D gene: TRBD1
CDR3 protein: CASTRTGNHYGYTF
CDR3 DNA: TGTGCCAGCACCCGGACAGGGAACCACTATGGCTACACCTTC

V gene: TRBV7-2
J gene: TRBJ1-1
clone size: -
D gene: -
CDR3 protein: CASSMRLGGGPPEAFF
CDR3 DNA: TGTGCCAGCAGCATGAGGTTGGGAGGGGGACCTCCTGAAGCTTTCTTT

V gene: TRBV5-1
J gene: TRBJ1-1
clone size: -
D gene: -
CDR3 protein: CASSPEVRNTEAFF
CDR3 DNA: TGCGCCAGCAGCCCGGAAGTACGGAACACTGAAGCTTTCTTT

V gene: TRBV29-1
J gene: TRBJ1-4
clone size: -
D gene: -
CDR3 protein: CSVNGEGPDEKLFF
CDR3 DNA: TGCAGCGTCAATGGGGAGGGGCCGGATGAAAAACTGTTTTTT

V gene: TRBV11-2
J gene: TRBJ2-5
clone size: -
D gene: TRBD2
CDR3 protein: CASRRTSGRTQYF
CDR3 DNA: TGTGCCAGCAGGCGGACTAGCGGGCGCACCCAGTACTTC

V gene: TRBV25-1
J gene: TRBJ1-1
clone size: -
D gene: TRBD1
CDR3 protein: CASSDPRQGNTEAFF
CDR3 DNA: TGTGCCAGCAGTGACCCACGACAGGGAAACACTGAAGCTTTCTTT

V gene: TRBV10-3
J gene: TRBJ1-1
clone size: -
D gene: -
CDR3 protein: CAISATGFGTEAFF
CDR3 DNA: TGTGCCATCAGTGCCACAGGGTTTGGCACTGAAGCTTTCTTT

V gene: TRBV7-8
J gene: TRBJ2-7
clone size: -
D gene: TRBD2
CDR3 protein: CASSLNSGGLVEQYF
CDR3 DNA: TGTGCCAGCAGCTTAAATAGCGGGGGCCTTGTCGAGCAGTACTTC

V gene: TRBV5-6
J gene: TRBJ1-1
clone size: -
D gene: -
CDR3 protein: CASSLLSRESTEAFF
CDR3 DNA: TGTGCCAGCAGCTTGTTATCCAGGGAGAGCACTGAAGCTTTCTTT

V gene: TRBV6-5
J gene: TRBJ2-2
clone size: -
D gene: -
CDR3 protein: CASTTSGVYTGELFF
CDR3 DNA: TGTGCCAGCACCACTTCGGGGGTGTACACCGGGGAGCTGTTTTTT

V gene: TRBV2
J gene: TRBJ2-1
clone size: -
D gene: -
CDR3 protein: CASSRDSYNEQFF
CDR3 DNA: TGTGCCAGCAGCCGCGACTCCTACAATGAGCAGTTCTTC

V gene: TRBV6-5
J gene: TRBJ2-2
clone size: once
D gene: TRBD2
CDR3 protein: CASSYSSGRAGELFF
CDR3 DNA: TGTGCCAGCAGTTACTCTAGCGGGAGGGCCGGGGAGCTGTTTTTT

V gene: TRBV4-2
J gene: TRBJ2-3
clone size: -
D gene: -
CDR3 protein: CASSQEERRTDTQYF
CDR3 DNA: TGTGCCAGCAGCCAAGAGGAGCGGCGGACAGATACGCAGTATTTT

V gene: TRBV2
J gene: TRBJ2-7
clone size: -
D gene: TRBD2
CDR3 protein: CASLSGLYYEQYF
CDR3 DNA: TGTGCCAGCCTTAGCGGGCTATACTACGAGCAGTACTTC

V gene: TRBV6-6
J gene: TRBJ1-5
clone size: -
D gene: -
CDR3 protein: CASSYFTNRRNQPQHF
CDR3 DNA: TGTGCCAGCAGTTACTTTACTAATAGGCGCAATCAGCCCCAGCATTTT

V gene: TRBV7-9
J gene: TRBJ2-3
clone size: -
D gene: TRBD2
CDR3 protein: CASSLGTSGVKSADTQYF
CDR3 DNA: TGTGCCAGCAGCTTAGGGACTAGCGGGGTCAAATCGGCAGATACGCAGTATTTT

V gene: TRBV27
J gene: TRBJ2-7
clone size: -
D gene: -
CDR3 protein: CASNPSGPDGLYEQYF
CDR3 DNA: TGTGCCAGCAACCCCTCAGGACCCGACGGCCTCTACGAGCAGTACTTC

V gene: TRBV19
J gene: TRBJ1-2
clone size: once
D gene: TRBD1
CDR3 protein: CASSTPRQGAGFGYTF
CDR3 DNA: TGTGCCAGTAGTACGCCTCGACAGGGGGCGGGGTTTGGCTACACCTTC

V gene: TRBV4-1
J gene: TRBJ2-1
clone size: -
D gene: TRBD2
CDR3 protein: CASSRLAGTYNEQFF
CDR3 DNA: TGCGCCAGCAGCCGACTAGCGGGGACCTACAATGAGCAGTTCTTC

V gene: TRBV19
J gene: TRBJ2-2
clone size: -
D gene: -
CDR3 protein: CASSILFTNTGELFF
CDR3 DNA: TGTGCCAGTAGTATTTTATTTACGAACACCGGGGAGCTGTTTTTT

V gene: TRBV27
J gene: TRBJ2-3
clone size: -
D gene: -
CDR3 protein: CASARGYSSDTQYF
CDR3 DNA: TGTGCCAGCGCGAGGGGCTACTCCTCAGATACGCAGTATTTT

V gene: TRBV27
J gene: TRBJ2-4
clone size: -
D gene: -
CDR3 protein: CASSASRAENIQYF
CDR3 DNA: TGTGCCAGCAGTGCCTCCCGGGCCGAAAACATTCAGTACTTC

V gene: TRBV28
J gene: TRBJ1-6
clone size: -
D gene: -
CDR3 protein: CASSLVGEWNSPLHF
CDR3 DNA: TGTGCCAGCAGTTTAGTCGGGGAATGGAATTCACCCCTCCACTTT